This entry lists 20 T cell receptor beta chains sequenced from one sample in a study of human T cells and chemical hapten exposure. Time point described: patch test 3, about 24 weeks after DPC sensitization. Noted treatment: therapeutic diphenylcyclopropenone sensitization with weekly scalp DPC. MiXCR, applied by TCRdb to the RACE reads, yields one record per CDR3 protein. Among about 64,000 distinct CDR3 sequences listed, approximately 9.9% were seen once. The specimen was whole blood, collected in connection with sensitization to the hapten diphenylcyclopropenone (DPC). These receptors were obtained from a woman aged 25 to 45 with alopecia areata. Some clones in this sample may be carry-over from other donors' samples.

This clonotype was found many times. The chain carries TRBV30 and TRBJ1-6, with D perhaps matching TRBD1 (6 bases). The ends were cut back, 4 bases at V and 7 bases at J, with 14 bases in the middle. The length of the CDR3 is 14 residues. Per germline, CDR1 GTSNPN and CDR2 SVGIG (reference sequence). The DNA for the CDR3 is TGTGCCTGGACCCGGACAGTGGTGAATTCACCCCTCCACTTT. The encoded protein is CAWTRTVVNSPLHF.

V is TRBV19 and J is TRBJ1-4; TRBD1 aligns across 8 bases. V gave up 6 bases and J gave up 7 bases; unmatched junction bases: 19. The CDR3 consists of 18 residues. The germline gives CDR1 LNHDA, CDR2 SQIVND (reference sequence). As DNA, the CDR3 is TGTGCCAGTAGGCCTGGACAGGGTGGAGTCATCGGGACTGAAAAACTGTTTTTT. Translating it yields CASRPGQGGVIGTEKLFF.

The rearrangement joins TRBV7-3 to TRBJ2-3; perhaps TRBD2 as D (6 bases). Trimming pared 2 bases from V and 5 bases from J, leaving 11 bases between. Germline assignment: CDR1 SGHTA and CDR2 FQGTGA. The CDR3 covers 14 residues. The CDR3 DNA reads TGTGCCAGCAGCTTAGGCGGGATGAAAGATACGCAGTATTTT. This translates into CASSLGGMKDTQYF.

There are many counts of this clonotype. The genes are TRBV7-8 and TRBJ2-3; 9 nucleotides align to TRBD1. V was pared by 5 bases and J by 0 bases, with 6 bases of the junction left unmatched. This CDR3 has 16 residues. In germline, CDR1 is SGHVS, CDR2 FQNEAQ. For the CDR3, the DNA is TGTGCCAGCAGCCCGGGGACAGGGCCTAGCACAGATACGCAGTATTTT. It encodes CASSPGTGPSTDTQYF. Full variable domain (remainder filled in from reference TRBV7-8 and TRBJ2-3): GAGVSQSPRYKVAKRGQDVALRCDPISGHVSLFWYQQALGQGPEFLTYFQNEAQLDKSGLPSDRFFAERPEGSVSTLKIQRTQQEDSAVYLCASSPGTGPSTDTQYFGPGTRLTVL.

By proportion, this clonotype is large. The chain recombines TRBV11-3 with TRBJ2-2; D tentatively fits TRBD1 or TRBD2 (6 bases each). The CDR3 runs to 17 residues. Trimming cost V 6 bases and J 0 bases, with 17 bases left between them. Germline values: CDR1 SGHNT, CDR2 YENEEA. CDR3 DNA sequence: TGTGCCAGCAGACCTAGGAGGGGGAATTCGAACACCGGGGAGCTGTTTTTT. It codes for CASRPRRGNSNTGELFF. Variable domain in full (rest from reference TRBV11-3 and TRBJ2-2): EAGVVQSPRYKIIEKKQPVAFWCNPISGHNTLYWYLQNLGQGPELLIRYENEEAVDDSQLPKDRFSAERLKGVDSTLKIQPAELGDSAVYLCASRPRRGNSNTGELFFGEGSRLTVL.

This clonotype was seen repeatedly, ten times or more. This chain uses TRBV25-1 with TRBJ2-5; no firm D call. CDR3 length equals 13 residues. Trimming pared 1 base from V and 5 bases from J, leaving 8 bases between. Germline V gives CDR1 MGHDK, CDR2 SYGVNS. DNA of the CDR3: TGTGCCAGCAGTGAATCCCATGGGGAGACCCAGTACTTC. The encoded protein is CASSESHGETQYF.

The chain recombines TRBV19 with TRBJ2-1, with TRBD1 identical over 9 bases. Trimming took 2 bases from V and 3 from J; bases not matched to a gene: 2. Germline V gene sequence: CDR1 LNHDA, CDR2 SQIVND (reference sequence). This CDR3 region has 15 residues. The CDR3 is CASSIHRGLYNEQFF. The CDR3 DNA reads as TGTGCCAGTAGTATACACAGGGGGCTCTACAATGAGCAGTTCTTC.

This clonotype has more than one count but fewer than ten. CDR3 sequence (DNA): TGCGCCAGCAGCCTCATCGGGACCTACATTTCCTACGAGCAGTACTTC. The encoded protein is CASSLIGTYISYEQYF. The chain carries TRBV4-1 and TRBJ2-7; tentatively, D is TRBD1 or TRBD2 (5 bases each). CDR1 MGHRA and CDR2 YSYEKL come from the germline V gene. CDR3 length: 16 residues. Trimming left V 4 bases short and J 1 base short, with 17 bases between.

This clonotype was seen at least ten times. The V gene is TRBV12-3 or TRBV12-4, the J gene TRBJ1-1; no clear D. V lost 7 bases and J lost 9, with 15 bases in between. The CDR3 loop spans 12 amino acids. The DNA for the CDR3 is TGTGCCAGCACCTTGGGTAGGGCCCAAGCTTTCTTT. Its protein product is CASTLGRAQAFF.

This clonotype was found many times. V and J are TRBV11-2 and TRBJ2-7; D is undetermined. This CDR3 has 14 amino acids. Trimming pared 4 bases from V and 3 bases from J, leaving 13 bases between. Germline V gene sequence: CDR1 SGHAT, CDR2 FQNNGV. The CDR3 nucleotides read TGTGCCAGCAGCTCAATACAGACCCACTACGAGCAGTACTTC. Residues: CASSSIQTHYEQYF.

CDR3 in DNA: TGTGCCAGCAGTCCAGGGGGACCACAAGAGACCCAGTACTTC. Protein sequence: CASSPGGPQETQYF. The V and J genes are TRBV28 and TRBJ2-5; 7 positions match TRBD1. The CDR3 spans 14 residues. The germline CDR1 and CDR2 sequences are MDHEN and SYDVKM. Trimming at V came to 5 bases and at J to 2 bases, leaving 5 bases not matched to a gene.

Ten or more counts support this clonotype. The chain recombines TRBV6-1 with TRBJ2-2, with D perhaps TRBD2 (6 bases). Trimming pared 5 bases from V and 0 bases from J, leaving 10 bases between. This CDR3 region has 15 residues. The germline V gene has CDR1 MNHNS and CDR2 SASEGT. The CDR3 is CASSPRGTNTGELFF. In nucleotides, the CDR3 is TGTGCCAGCAGTCCCCGGGGGACGAACACCGGGGAGCTGTTTTTT.

At least ten counts were recorded for this clonotype. CDR3 bases: TGTGCCAGCAGTCTAGCCCGGGACACCGGGGAGCTGTTTTTT. It codes for CASSLARDTGELFF. The chain recombines TRBV7-3 with TRBJ2-2; TRBD2 is a possible D gene (5 bases). CDR1 SGHTA and CDR2 FQGTGA come from the germline V gene. The CDR3 is made up of 14 amino acids. The V end lost 6 bases, the J end lost 3 bases, and 11 bases lay between the germline ends.

The rearrangement joins TRBV3-1 to TRBJ2-5, with D perhaps matching TRBD1 (6 bases). V was cut by 5 bases and J by 5 bases, with 18 bases left in between. CDR3 length: 15 amino acids. Looked up from germline, CDR1 is LGHDT and CDR2 is YNNKEL (reference sequence). CDR3 in amino acids: CASSSPLTGRETQYF. The CDR3 DNA sequence: TGTGCCAGCAGCTCACCCCTCACAGGGCGTGAGACCCAGTACTTC.

This clonotype was counted ten times or more. V and J are TRBV18 and TRBJ2-5; 11 positions agree with TRBD2. From germline, CDR1 is KGHSH and CDR2 LQKENI. The trim removed 6 bases at V and 2 bases at J, leaving 8 bases unmatched. The CDR3 has 16 residues. CDR3 sequence (DNA): TGTGCCAGCTCCCTGACTAGCGGGGCACTACAAGAGACCCAGTACTTC. Its protein product is CASSLTSGALQETQYF. Drawing the rest from reference TRBV18 and TRBJ2-5, the complete variable domain is NAGVMQNPRHLVRRRGQEARLRCSPMKGHSHVYWYRQLPEEGLKFMVYLQKENIIDESGMPKERFSAEFPKEGPSILRIQQVVRGDSAAYFCASSLTSGALQETQYFGPGTRLLVL.

The table lists this clonotype with many counts. The gene calls are TRBV4-3 and TRBJ2-6; TRBD2 matches at 14 bases. The CDR3 has 19 amino acids. V shed 1 base and J 2 bases; nucleotides not matched to a gene: 4. Germline-derived CDR1 and CDR2 are LGHNA and YSLEER. Here the CDR3 DNA reads TGCGCCAGCAGCCAAGTGTCGGGACTAGCGGGAGCTGGGGCCAACGTCCTGACTTTC. It codes for CASSQVSGLAGAGANVLTF.

The sample holds a few counts of this clonotype. This chain uses TRBV11-2 with TRBJ1-1; D is possibly TRBD1 (5 bases). Germline V CDR1 and CDR2: SGHAT, FQNNGV. V was shortened by 4 bases and J by 10 bases, with 16 bases between the two germline ends. The CDR3 totals 13 residues. DNA of the CDR3: TGTGCCAGCAGCTCCTTGCAGGGCCGGAGAGCTTTCTTT. Residues: CASSSLQGRRAFF. Looking up the rest from reference TRBV11-2 and TRBJ1-1 gives the full variable domain: EAGVAQSPRYKIIEKRQSVAFWCNPISGHATLYWYQQILGQGPKLLIQFQNNGVVDDSQLPKDRFSAERLKGVDSTLKIQPAKLEDSAVYLCASSSLQGRRAFFGQGTRLTVV.

This chain links TRBV7-2 with TRBJ2-2, with D perhaps TRBD1 (6 bases). The CDR3 sequence is 13 residues long. Looked up from germline, CDR1 is SGHTA and CDR2 is FQGNSA. The V and J ends lost 5 bases and 4 bases respectively, with 8 bases between them. CDR3 protein: CASSNRATGELFF. The CDR3 nucleotides read TGTGCCAGCAGCAACAGGGCCACCGGGGAGCTGTTTTTT.

There are many counts of this clonotype. The rearrangement links TRBV7-6 to TRBJ2-1; 10 bases are shared with TRBD2. The length of the CDR3 is 16 residues. Germline assignment: CDR1 SGHVS and CDR2 FNYEAQ. The ends lost 1 base at V and 4 bases at J; junction bases unmatched: 4. The chain's CDR3 is CASSLEVAGGYNEQFF. The CDR3 DNA reads TGTGCCAGCAGCTTAGAAGTAGCGGGGGGTTACAATGAGCAGTTCTTC. The full variable domain, in which reference TRBV7-6 and TRBJ2-1 provide the parts outside the CDR3, is GAGVSQSPRYKVTKRGQDVALRCDPISGHVSLYWYRQALGQGPEFLTYFNYEAQQDKSGLPNDRFSAERPEGSISTLTIQRTEQRDSAMYRCASSLEVAGGYNEQFFGPGTRLTVL.

This chain uses TRBV7-9 with TRBJ1-3; D is uncertain. The CDR3 runs to 12 residues. Germline CDR1 is SEHNR and CDR2 is FQNEAQ (reference sequence). V dropped 3 bases and J dropped 4 bases, with 4 bases sitting between them. In nucleotides, the CDR3 is TGTGCCAGCAGCTTCTGGGGAAACACCATATATTTT. This encodes CASSFWGNTIYF.